These 21 T cell receptor beta chains were all obtained from the same sample, sequenced in a study of blood T cell repertoires in COVID-19. Repertoires were generated with immunoSEQ multiplex PCR, while TCRdb's copy carries only in-frame clones and drops some. The sample has about 370,000 clones, 80% to 90% seen once. The sample consisted of PBMCs or T cells enriched from blood (not recorded which). These receptor sequences come from a man in his late teens or twenties who had recovered from COVID-19.

The V call is TRBV7-9, the J call TRBJ2-1; maybe TRBD2 (5 bases). With 3 bases removed from V and 7 bases from J, the gap between germline ends came to 19 bases. This CDR3 is built from 16 residues. Germline-derived CDR1 and CDR2 are SEHNR and FQNEAQ (reference sequence). The CDR3 DNA follows: TGTGCCAGCAGCTTCGCCCTCGGGGAGCCCCAAAATGAGCAGTTCTTC. Amino acid sequence: CASSFALGEPQNEQFF. The full variable domain, with the rest looked up from reference TRBV7-9 and TRBJ2-1, is DTGVSQNPRHKITKRGQNVTFRCDPISEHNRLYWYRQTLGQGPEFLTYFQNEAQLEKSRLLSDRFSAERPKGSFSTLEIQRTEQGDSAMYLCASSFALGEPQNEQFFGPGTRLTVL.

The J gene is TRBJ2-1, the V gene TRBV11-3, with D maybe TRBD2 (6 bases). This CDR3 comprises 16 residues. CDR1 is SGHNT, CDR2 YENEEA, per germline. Trimming cost V 1 base and J 9 bases, with 19 bases left between them. CDR3 sequence reads: CASSLGRELGTGEQFF. CDR3 nucleotides: TGTGCCAGCAGCTTAGGACGGGAGCTGGGTACGGGTGAGCAGTTCTTC.

This clone was picked up one time. The chain has TRBV7-2 and TRBJ1-6, with a tentative D call TRBD1 (6 bases). The CDR3 contains 15 residues. Trimming left V 3 bases short and J 8 bases short, with 14 bases between. Germline CDR1 SGHTA, CDR2 FQGNSA. The CDR3 reads CASSFVGAGDSPLHF. The CDR3 bases are TGTGCCAGCAGCTTTGTGGGGGCAGGAGATTCACCCCTCCACTTT. The full variable domain, completed using reference TRBV7-2 and TRBJ1-6, is GAGVSQSPSNKVTEKGKDVELRCDPISGHTALYWYRQSLGQGLEFLIYFQGNSAPDKSGLPSDRFSAERTGGSVSTLTIQRTQQEDSAVYLCASSFVGAGDSPLHFGNGTRLTVT.

The genes are TRBV6-5 and TRBJ2-1; D is possibly TRBD2 (6 bases). V lost 8 bases and J lost 4, with 9 bases in between. The CDR3 covers 12 residues. Germline CDR1 reads MNHEY; CDR2 reads SVGAGI. CDR3 in DNA: TGTGCCAGCCCCGGGAGTTACAATGAGCAGTTCTTC. It codes for CASPGSYNEQFF.

V gene TRBV4-2 combines with J gene TRBJ1-5; D ambiguous. Germline assignment: CDR1 LGHNA and CDR2 YNFKEQ. This CDR3 spans 16 amino acids. V was trimmed by 0 bases and J by 3 bases, leaving 12 bases between them. CDR3 protein: CASSQDTVWANQPQHF. CDR3 sequence (DNA): TGTGCCAGCAGCCAAGATACTGTGTGGGCCAATCAGCCCCAGCATTTT.

This chain uses TRBV19 with TRBJ2-5; D remains unclear. The V gene's germline CDR1 is LNHDA and CDR2 SQIVND (reference sequence). CDR3 length equals 13 residues. With 5 bases removed from V and 4 bases from J, the gap between germline ends came to 11 bases. The CDR3 loop reads CASSQLMLETQYF. CDR3 DNA: TGTGCCAGTAGTCAACTGATGTTAGAGACCCAGTACTTC.

The rearrangement joins TRBV30 to TRBJ1-5; the D gene is possibly TRBD1 (5 bases). V was cut by 0 bases and J by 6 bases, with 9 bases left in between. Germline V gene lookup returns CDR1 GTSNPN and CDR2 SVGIG (reference sequence). The CDR3 extends over 13 amino acids. In DNA, the CDR3 is TGTGCCTGGAGTGTATCCAGGGCTCAGCCCCAGCATTTT. It encodes CAWSVSRAQPQHF.

The rearrangement uses TRBV6-2 or TRBV6-3 and TRBJ2-1; TRBD2 matches 12 bases. Trimming took 5 bases from V and 8 from J; bases not matched to a gene: 4. The CDR3 runs to 14 residues. CDR1 and CDR2 from the germline V gene are MNHEY and SVGEGT. CDR3 bases: TGTGCCAGCAGTCTTGGGACTAGCGGGCATGAGCAGTTCTTC. Its protein is CASSLGTSGHEQFF.

The chain recombines TRBV18 with TRBJ1-2, with 7 nucleotides matching TRBD1. The CDR3 consists of 17 residues. V was pared by 5 bases and J by 1 base, with 13 bases of the junction left unmatched. Per germline, CDR1 KGHSH and CDR2 LQKENI. CDR3 in amino acids: CASSEDRPHPYNYGYTF. The CDR3 region has the DNA TGTGCCAGCTCAGAGGACAGGCCGCACCCATATAACTATGGCTACACCTTC.

The V and J genes are TRBV19 and TRBJ2-3, with 10 bases aligning to TRBD2. Germline V lookup: CDR1 LNHDA, CDR2 SQIVND (reference sequence). V shed 5 bases, J shed 2 bases, and the junction held 7 bases outside the gene matches. The CDR3 covers 16 residues. The CDR3 is CASSPLAGDITDTQYF. The CDR3, as DNA: TGTGCCAGTAGTCCTCTAGCGGGAGATATCACAGATACGCAGTATTTT.

The chain has TRBV7-2 and TRBJ2-5; D not resolved. Germline CDR1 reads SGHTA; CDR2 reads FQGNSA. This CDR3 comprises 14 residues. Trimming left V 2 bases short and J 2 bases short, with 9 bases between. The CDR3 DNA reads TGTGCCAGCAGCTTATTGGCAAAACAAGAGACCCAGTACTTC. Encoded protein: CASSLLAKQETQYF.

The chain employs TRBV18 and TRBJ1-4; the D gene is possibly TRBD1 (5 bases). Trimming removed 6 bases at V and 6 bases at J, with 20 bases between. The CDR3 totals 16 residues. The germline CDR1 and CDR2 sequences are KGHSH and LQKENI. The CDR3 DNA reads as TGTGCCAGCTCTCCAAGGAGGGACGGAGGGCATGAAAAACTGTTTTTT. Translated, it gives CASSPRRDGGHEKLFF.

This clone occurred once. The genes are TRBV30 and TRBJ1-2; no reliable D call. The CDR3 sequence is 14 residues long. Trimming shortened V by 1 base and J by 7 bases, and 16 bases separated the two germline ends. Germline lookup yields CDR1 GTSNPN and CDR2 SVGIG (reference sequence). The CDR3 here is CAWSGGGISGGYTF. In DNA, the CDR3 is TGTGCCTGGAGTGGAGGAGGGATTAGTGGTGGCTACACCTTC.

The rearrangement joins TRBV7-9 to TRBJ2-1, with TRBD2 identical over 9 bases. V shed 1 base, J shed 9 bases, and the junction held 10 bases outside the gene matches. This CDR3 contains 16 residues. Germline CDR1 is SEHNR and CDR2 is FQNEAQ (reference sequence). The CDR3 here is CASSLGSGGALGEQFF. CDR3 nucleotides: TGTGCCAGCAGCTTAGGTAGCGGGGGCGCCCTGGGTGAGCAGTTCTTC.

The rearrangement joins TRBV4-1 to TRBJ1-1; 7 bases align to TRBD1. Unmatched junction bases numbered 5, after V lost 1 base and J lost 3 bases. The germline gives CDR1 MGHRA, CDR2 YSYEKL. The CDR3 spans 15 residues. The CDR3 protein is CASSQGGDRYTEAFF. In DNA form, the CDR3 reads TGCGCCAGCAGCCAAGGAGGGGACAGATACACTGAAGCTTTCTTT.

The chain uses TRBV5-1 and TRBJ2-7; 11 nucleotides agree with TRBD1. CDR3 size: 14 residues. CDR1 and CDR2 (germline): SGHRS, YFSETQ. Trimming at V came to 0 bases and at J to 4 bases, leaving 0 bases not matched to a gene. The CDR3 loop is CASSLGDRGYEQYF. CDR3 bases: TGCGCCAGCAGCTTGGGGGACAGGGGGTACGAGCAGTACTTC.

This clone was recorded many times. The CDR3, as DNA: TGTGCCTGGAGCGTTCTTCCGACAGGACGAACCTATGGCTACACCTTC. Protein sequence: CAWSVLPTGRTYGYTF. This chain connects TRBV30 to TRBJ1-2, with TRBD1 as a possible D gene (6 bases). V was cut by 3 bases and J by 4 bases, with 21 bases left in between. The CDR3 has 16 amino acids. The germline V gene has CDR1 GTSNPN and CDR2 SVGIG (reference sequence).

The rearrangement links TRBV4-2 to TRBJ2-1; 9 bases are a match to TRBD2. Germline CDR1 and CDR2: LGHNA and YNFKEQ. V trimming: 2 bases; J trimming: 7 bases; junction bases outside the gene matches: 6. The CDR3 contains 15 residues. CDR3 DNA sequence: TGTGCCAGCAGCCAACGACTAGCGGCATGGAATGAGCAGTTCTTC. It codes for CASSQRLAAWNEQFF.

This clone appeared a single time. V usage is TRBV6-5 and J usage is TRBJ2-2; D might be TRBD1 (5 bases). The V gene's germline CDR1 is MNHEY and CDR2 SVGAGI. Between the trimmed V and J ends, which lost 2 bases and 1 base, there was a span of 8 bases. The CDR3 runs to 15 residues. This chain's CDR3 is CASSYRQMNTGELFF. CDR3 sequence (DNA): TGTGCCAGCAGTTACCGACAGATGAACACCGGGGAGCTGTTTTTT.

The gene calls are TRBV20-1 and TRBJ2-1; D is uncertain. CDR3 length: 11 residues. The germline V gene has CDR1 DFQATT and CDR2 SNEGSKA (reference sequence). Trimming took off 4 bases at V and 6 bases at J, with 7 bases between the two ends. The CDR3 reads CSANSLNEQFF. CDR3 coding DNA: TGCAGTGCTAATTCCCTCAATGAGCAGTTCTTC.

The rearrangement uses TRBV20-1 and TRBJ2-7, with no clear D. V was trimmed by 2 bases and J by 4 bases, leaving 6 bases between them. The CDR3 covers 11 residues. Germline V gives CDR1 DFQATT, CDR2 SNEGSKA (reference sequence). The CDR3 protein is CSARLTYEQYF. CDR3 in DNA: TGCAGTGCTAGACTTACTTACGAGCAGTACTTC.